This is a list of T cell receptor beta chains from one sample in a study of T-cell memory formation after mild COVID-19. TCRdb re-derived calls from the 5' RACE reads in MiXCR, one entry per CDR3 protein. In the table there are hundreds of thousands of distinct CDR3 sequences, 20% to 25% of which are singletons. The sample taken for sequencing was PBMCs or a T cell subset sorted from them (not recorded which). The receptors derive from an adult woman who had mild COVID-19 (a few samples of this study predate the infection). Cell type and time point are not known. CDR3s include the opening cysteine and the closing phenylalanine or tryptophan. Fields, in order: J gene, CDR3 length, clone size, D gene, V gene, CDR3 DNA, CDR3 protein. D genes are given only for firm matches. A row's size may be missing; if present it is once, few, many or a size class.

J gene: TRBJ2-7; CDR3 length: 13; clone size: NA; D gene: NA; V gene: TRBV19; CDR3 DNA: TGTGCCAGTAGTATTAATCTCGCCTACGAGCAGTACTTC; CDR3 protein: CASSINLAYEQYF
J gene: TRBJ1-2; CDR3 length: 13; clone size: many; D gene: NA; V gene: TRBV2; CDR3 DNA: TGTGCCAGCAGCCCCAGTCCGGTTTATGGCTACACCTTC; CDR3 protein: CASSPSPVYGYTF
J gene: TRBJ1-1; CDR3 length: 14; clone size: few; D gene: TRBD1; V gene: TRBV5-1; CDR3 DNA: TGCGCCAGCAGCTTGGAACAGGGGGGGACTGAAGCTTTCTTT; CDR3 protein: CASSLEQGGTEAFF
J gene: TRBJ1-2; CDR3 length: 14; clone size: NA; D gene: TRBD1; V gene: TRBV9; CDR3 DNA: TGTGCCAGCAGCACTCCAGGGGGGGGCTATGGCTACACCTTC; CDR3 protein: CASSTPGGGYGYTF
J gene: TRBJ1-6; CDR3 length: 15; clone size: few; D gene: NA; V gene: TRBV6-4; CDR3 DNA: TGTGCCAGCAGTGACTCACCAGGTTCCAATTCACCCCTCCACTTT; CDR3 protein: CASSDSPGSNSPLHF
J gene: TRBJ2-7; CDR3 length: 16; clone size: NA; D gene: NA; V gene: TRBV24-1; CDR3 DNA: TGTGCCACCAGTGATCGGACCCCCAGGGGTATCTACGAGCAGTACTTC; CDR3 protein: CATSDRTPRGIYEQYF
J gene: TRBJ1-1; CDR3 length: 14; clone size: NA; D gene: TRBD1; V gene: TRBV11-3; CDR3 DNA: TGTGCCAGCAGCCCTCCGGGCGGGACAGGCGAAGCTTTCTTT; CDR3 protein: CASSPPGGTGEAFF
J gene: TRBJ2-5; CDR3 length: 16; clone size: NA; D gene: TRBD2; V gene: TRBV20-1; CDR3 DNA: TGCAGTGCTCCGGGACTAGCGGGACGGTACGAAGAGACCCAGTACTTC; CDR3 protein: CSAPGLAGRYEETQYF
J gene: TRBJ2-7; CDR3 length: 14; clone size: NA; D gene: NA; V gene: TRBV6-6; CDR3 DNA: TGTGCCAGCAGTTACCGCCAGGGGACCTACGAGCAGTACTTC; CDR3 protein: CASSYRQGTYEQYF
J gene: TRBJ2-7; CDR3 length: 12; clone size: once; D gene: NA; V gene: TRBV30; CDR3 DNA: TGTGCCTGGGACCACTACAGGGTTGGCAGATCCTTC; CDR3 protein: CAWDHYRVGRSF
J gene: TRBJ2-5; CDR3 length: 15; clone size: few; D gene: NA; V gene: TRBV7-3; CDR3 DNA: TGTGCCAGCAGCCCCGCCCTGGCTCCGGGGGAGACCCAGTACTTC; CDR3 protein: CASSPALAPGETQYF
J gene: TRBJ2-7; CDR3 length: 13; clone size: NA; D gene: NA; V gene: TRBV7-9; CDR3 DNA: TGTGCCAGCAGCCCGGGCCTTGAATACGAGCAGTACTTC; CDR3 protein: CASSPGLEYEQYF
J gene: TRBJ2-7; CDR3 length: 14; clone size: few; D gene: NA; V gene: TRBV14; CDR3 DNA: TGTGCCAGCAGCCACTGGACCTCCTACAGGGAGCAGTACTTC; CDR3 protein: CASSHWTSYREQYF
J gene: TRBJ2-5; CDR3 length: 17; clone size: few; D gene: TRBD2; V gene: TRBV4-1; CDR3 DNA: TGCGCCAGCAGCCAAGATCTCTCTAGCGGGGGTACAGAGACCCAGTACTTC; CDR3 protein: CASSQDLSSGGTETQYF
J gene: TRBJ1-6; CDR3 length: 13; clone size: few; D gene: NA; V gene: TRBV27; CDR3 DNA: TGTGCCAGCAGTTTGGCCAGGGCTTCACCCCTCCACTTT; CDR3 protein: CASSLARASPLHF
J gene: TRBJ2-1; CDR3 length: 15; clone size: few; D gene: TRBD2; V gene: TRBV7-9; CDR3 DNA: TGTGCCAGCTTCAGGTCTGGCGGGAGACGGAATGAGCAGTTCTTC; CDR3 protein: CASFRSGGRRNEQFF
J gene: TRBJ2-3; CDR3 length: 15; clone size: few; D gene: TRBD2; V gene: TRBV5-6; CDR3 DNA: TGTGCCAGCAGCTTAGCGGGATATGGGTCAGATACGCAGTATTTT; CDR3 protein: CASSLAGYGSDTQYF
J gene: TRBJ2-5; CDR3 length: 15; clone size: NA; D gene: NA; V gene: TRBV9; CDR3 DNA: TGTGCCAGCAGCGTCACCCCTTCACAGACAGAGACCCAGTACTTC; CDR3 protein: CASSVTPSQTETQYF
J gene: TRBJ2-7; CDR3 length: 14; clone size: NA; D gene: NA; V gene: TRBV27; CDR3 DNA: TGTGCCAGCAGTTTAGGGGGGGCCACCTACGAGCAGTACTTC; CDR3 protein: CASSLGGATYEQYF
J gene: TRBJ1-5; CDR3 length: 15; clone size: NA; D gene: NA; V gene: TRBV20-1; CDR3 DNA: TGCAGTGCTAGAGATGGCCCGAGTGCGGATCAGCCCCAGCATTTT; CDR3 protein: CSARDGPSADQPQHF
J gene: TRBJ2-7; CDR3 length: 14; clone size: many; D gene: TRBD2; V gene: TRBV12-3/TRBV12-4; CDR3 DNA: TGTGCCAGCAGTTTACAGCGGGAGGGCTACGAGCAGTACTTC; CDR3 protein: CASSLQREGYEQYF
J gene: TRBJ2-1; CDR3 length: 14; clone size: NA; D gene: NA; V gene: TRBV20-1; CDR3 DNA: TGCAGTGCTAGAGCACTAGCTGACTACAATGAGCAGTTATTC; CDR3 protein: CSARALADYNEQLF
J gene: TRBJ2-5; CDR3 length: 15; clone size: NA; D gene: NA; V gene: TRBV7-9; CDR3 DNA: TGTGCCAGAACCCTTCCGAATGGCAGAAAAGAGACCCAGTACTTC; CDR3 protein: CARTLPNGRKETQYF
J gene: TRBJ2-3; CDR3 length: 15; clone size: NA; D gene: NA; V gene: TRBV5-1; CDR3 DNA: TGCGCCAGCAGCTTGGGTCCGGAGACGACAGATACGCAGTATTTT; CDR3 protein: CASSLGPETTDTQYF
J gene: TRBJ1-2; CDR3 length: 12; clone size: few; D gene: NA; V gene: TRBV12-3/TRBV12-4; CDR3 DNA: TGTGCCAGCATCGCAGGGGTCGGTGGCTACACCTTC; CDR3 protein: CASIAGVGGYTF
J gene: TRBJ1-2; CDR3 length: 14; clone size: NA; D gene: NA; V gene: TRBV5-1; CDR3 DNA: TGCGCCAGCAGCCTACCAGACAGCCCTATCGGCTACACCTTC; CDR3 protein: CASSLPDSPIGYTF
J gene: TRBJ1-2; CDR3 length: 17; clone size: NA; D gene: TRBD1; V gene: TRBV4-1; CDR3 DNA: TGCGCCAGCAGCCAGTACACCGACAGGGATTCTAACTATGGCTACACCTTC; CDR3 protein: CASSQYTDRDSNYGYTF
J gene: TRBJ2-1; CDR3 length: 14; clone size: few; D gene: NA; V gene: TRBV27; CDR3 DNA: TGTGCCAGCAGTTTGATCCTAGGAGCGAATGAGCAGTTCTTC; CDR3 protein: CASSLILGANEQFF
J gene: TRBJ2-1; CDR3 length: 15; clone size: many; D gene: NA; V gene: TRBV6-1; CDR3 DNA: TGTGCCAGCAGTGAAGCAGGGGGAAACTACAATGAGCAGTTCTTC; CDR3 protein: CASSEAGGNYNEQFF
J gene: TRBJ1-2; CDR3 length: 11; clone size: few; D gene: NA; V gene: TRBV20-1; CDR3 DNA: TGCAGTGCTAGCCCAGGGGATGGCTACACCTTC; CDR3 protein: CSASPGDGYTF
J gene: TRBJ2-3; CDR3 length: 14; clone size: NA; D gene: NA; V gene: TRBV7-6; CDR3 DNA: TGTGCCAGCAGCCGGGGACCAGACACAGATACGCAGTATTTT; CDR3 protein: CASSRGPDTDTQYF
J gene: TRBJ2-5; CDR3 length: 16; clone size: many; D gene: TRBD1; V gene: TRBV7-7; CDR3 DNA: TGTGCTAGCAGCTTATCAGGACAGGGACCCCAAGAGACCCAGTACTTC; CDR3 protein: CASSLSGQGPQETQYF
J gene: TRBJ2-1; CDR3 length: 13; clone size: NA; D gene: NA; V gene: TRBV24-1; CDR3 DNA: TGTGCCACCAGTGGATCACAGGTGGGTGAGCAGTTCTTC; CDR3 protein: CATSGSQVGEQFF
J gene: TRBJ1-1; CDR3 length: 14; clone size: few; D gene: NA; V gene: TRBV15; CDR3 DNA: TGTGCCACCAGCATTACCCCCCTGGGTACTGAAGCTTTCTTT; CDR3 protein: CATSITPLGTEAFF
J gene: TRBJ1-2; CDR3 length: 13; clone size: few; D gene: NA; V gene: TRBV12-3/TRBV12-4; CDR3 DNA: TGTGCCAGCAGCATGAACCACGGGTCGGGCTACACCTTC; CDR3 protein: CASSMNHGSGYTF
J gene: TRBJ2-7; CDR3 length: 14; clone size: NA; D gene: NA; V gene: TRBV12-5; CDR3 DNA: TGTGCTACCTCCTTGGAGGGAGGACGCTACGAGCAGTACTTC; CDR3 protein: CATSLEGGRYEQYF
J gene: TRBJ2-7; CDR3 length: 13; clone size: NA; D gene: NA; V gene: TRBV6-5; CDR3 DNA: TGTGCCAGCAGCCACAGTTTGGAATACGAGCAGTACTTC; CDR3 protein: CASSHSLEYEQYF
J gene: TRBJ2-5; CDR3 length: 12; clone size: many; D gene: TRBD2; V gene: TRBV20-1; CDR3 DNA: TGCAGTGCTAGAGTGGGGGGGGAGACCCAGTACTTC; CDR3 protein: CSARVGGETQYF
J gene: TRBJ1-5; CDR3 length: 13; clone size: NA; D gene: NA; V gene: TRBV7-9; CDR3 DNA: TGTGCCAGCAGCTCAGAGCTAGAACAGCCCCAGCATTTT; CDR3 protein: CASSSELEQPQHF
J gene: TRBJ2-7; CDR3 length: 14; clone size: NA; D gene: NA; V gene: TRBV4-1; CDR3 DNA: TGCGCCAGCAGCCAAGACCTGGCCCCTGAGGAGCAGTACTTC; CDR3 protein: CASSQDLAPEEQYF
J gene: TRBJ2-7; CDR3 length: 15; clone size: NA; D gene: TRBD2; V gene: TRBV5-4; CDR3 DNA: TGTGCCAGCAGCTTGGGACTAGCGTCAGTCGACGAGCAGTACTTC; CDR3 protein: CASSLGLASVDEQYF
J gene: TRBJ1-5; CDR3 length: 16; clone size: few; D gene: TRBD1; V gene: TRBV6-6; CDR3 DNA: TGTGCCAGCAGTTACCGGGACAGAGAAGTCGGTCAGCCCCAGCATTTT; CDR3 protein: CASSYRDREVGQPQHF
J gene: TRBJ1-2; CDR3 length: 12; clone size: few; D gene: NA; V gene: TRBV6-5; CDR3 DNA: TGTGCCAGCAGTACCCTGGGCTATGGCTACACCTTC; CDR3 protein: CASSTLGYGYTF
J gene: TRBJ2-4; CDR3 length: 17; clone size: NA; D gene: NA; V gene: TRBV6-6; CDR3 DNA: TGTGCCAGCAGTTACCGCGGAGACCCGGGAGCCAAAAACATTCAGTACTTC; CDR3 protein: CASSYRGDPGAKNIQYF
J gene: TRBJ2-7; CDR3 length: 13; clone size: NA; D gene: NA; V gene: TRBV20-1; CDR3 DNA: TGCAGTGCAAGACAAACACCTTCCTACGAGCAGTACTTC; CDR3 protein: CSARQTPSYEQYF
J gene: TRBJ2-7; CDR3 length: 12; clone size: few; D gene: NA; V gene: TRBV2; CDR3 DNA: TGTGCCAGCAGAACGGGGGTCTTAGAGCAGTACTTC; CDR3 protein: CASRTGVLEQYF
J gene: TRBJ2-5; CDR3 length: 14; clone size: few; D gene: NA; V gene: TRBV7-3; CDR3 DNA: TGTGCCAGCAGCTTATCAGGGGCCGACGGGACCCAGTACTTC; CDR3 protein: CASSLSGADGTQYF
J gene: TRBJ2-7; CDR3 length: 16; clone size: few; D gene: TRBD1; V gene: TRBV15; CDR3 DNA: TGTGCCACCAGCAGAGGTAGACAGGGGGCATTTGGGGAGCAGTACTTC; CDR3 protein: CATSRGRQGAFGEQYF
J gene: TRBJ2-2; CDR3 length: 14; clone size: few; D gene: NA; V gene: TRBV7-2; CDR3 DNA: TGTGCCAGCAGCAGCCAGGGGGGAGCCGGGGAGCTGTTTTTT; CDR3 protein: CASSSQGGAGELFF
J gene: TRBJ1-1; CDR3 length: 12; clone size: NA; D gene: NA; V gene: TRBV24-1; CDR3 DNA: TGTGCCACCAGGGGAGGGAACACTGAAGCTTTCTTT; CDR3 protein: CATRGGNTEAFF
J gene: TRBJ1-2; CDR3 length: 14; clone size: few; D gene: TRBD1; V gene: TRBV7-2; CDR3 DNA: TGTGCCAGCAGAGAGGGGACAGGGCAGCGGGGCTACACCTTC; CDR3 protein: CASREGTGQRGYTF
J gene: TRBJ2-7; CDR3 length: 14; clone size: NA; D gene: NA; V gene: TRBV27; CDR3 DNA: TGTGCCAGCAGTCTCCGAGGGGGGCTATACGAGCAGTACTTC; CDR3 protein: CASSLRGGLYEQYF
J gene: TRBJ1-1; CDR3 length: 16; clone size: once; D gene: TRBD1; V gene: TRBV4-1; CDR3 DNA: TGCGCCAGCAGCCGTCCCGGGACAGGGGGCCTCACTGAAGCTTTCTTT; CDR3 protein: CASSRPGTGGLTEAFF
J gene: TRBJ2-3; CDR3 length: 15; clone size: many; D gene: TRBD2; V gene: TRBV7-9; CDR3 DNA: TGTGCCAGCAGCTACGGAGCGGGGGCCGGTGATACGCAGTATTTT; CDR3 protein: CASSYGAGAGDTQYF
J gene: TRBJ1-2; CDR3 length: 15; clone size: NA; D gene: NA; V gene: TRBV19; CDR3 DNA: TGTGCCAGTGGGCCCTCTTCGTCACAGTTCTATGGCTACACCTTC; CDR3 protein: CASGPSSSQFYGYTF
J gene: TRBJ2-7; CDR3 length: 17; clone size: few; D gene: TRBD2; V gene: TRBV4-3; CDR3 DNA: TGCGCCAGCAGCCAAGATAGGGCTAGCGGGGGCCCCTACGAGCAGTACTTC; CDR3 protein: CASSQDRASGGPYEQYF
J gene: TRBJ1-1; CDR3 length: 14; clone size: NA; D gene: NA; V gene: TRBV4-1; CDR3 DNA: TGCGCCAGCAGCCAATTGGGAGGCGGCACTGAAGCTTTCTTT; CDR3 protein: CASSQLGGGTEAFF
J gene: TRBJ2-2; CDR3 length: 17; clone size: NA; D gene: TRBD1; V gene: TRBV2; CDR3 DNA: TGTGCCAGCAGCTCGCGCGGGGGACAGGGCAACACCGGGGAGCTGTTTTTT; CDR3 protein: CASSSRGGQGNTGELFF
J gene: TRBJ2-2; CDR3 length: 15; clone size: few; D gene: NA; V gene: TRBV29-1; CDR3 DNA: TGCAGCGCCCGAACCTCAAATAGCTGGGGCGGGGAGCTGTTTTTT; CDR3 protein: CSARTSNSWGGELFF